The rows below give T cell receptor beta chains drawn from one sample of a study of molecular identifiers for immune sequencing clone quantification. TCRdb reprocessed the PCR reads with MiXCR, giving one entry per CDR3 protein. The sample has about 640,000 distinct CDR3 sequences, less than 20% seen once. What was sequenced was naive CD8+ T cells from blood, with Jurkat cell RNA spiked in. The receptors come from a human donor in good health. Some libraries in this study had Jurkat cell RNA spiked in. Both conserved end residues are part of each CDR3. The order of the fields is clone size, V gene, J gene, D gene, CDR3 protein, CDR3 DNA. A D gene is named only where the DNA matches it firmly. Each size is once, few, many, or a class for an expanded clone.

abundance: many; v_gene: TRBV27; j_gene: TRBJ2-5; d_gene: .; CDR3aa: CASSQRPARETQYF; CDR3nt: TGTGCCAGCAGTCAGCGGCCCGCCCGGGAGACCCAGTACTTC
abundance: many; v_gene: TRBV7-2; j_gene: TRBJ2-7; d_gene: .; CDR3aa: CASSPRGGSSYEQYF; CDR3nt: TGTGCCAGCAGCCCCAGGGGGGGGAGCTCCTACGAGCAGTACTTC
abundance: many; v_gene: TRBV12-3/TRBV12-4; j_gene: TRBJ1-1; d_gene: TRBD1; CDR3aa: CASRGQGMNTEAFF; CDR3nt: TGTGCCAGCAGGGGACAGGGGATGAACACTGAAGCTTTCTTT
abundance: many; v_gene: TRBV6-2/TRBV6-3; j_gene: TRBJ2-4; d_gene: .; CDR3aa: CASSYSSEHHSDIQYF; CDR3nt: TGTGCCAGCAGTTATAGTAGCGAGCACCATTCGGACATTCAGTACTTC
abundance: few; v_gene: TRBV13; j_gene: TRBJ1-4; d_gene: .; CDR3aa: CASKTATNEKLFF; CDR3nt: TGTGCCAGCAAGACAGCAACTAATGAAAAACTGTTTTTT
abundance: many; v_gene: TRBV7-9; j_gene: TRBJ2-5; d_gene: .; CDR3aa: CASSLALLETQYF; CDR3nt: TGTGCCAGCAGCTTAGCACTTTTAGAGACCCAGTACTTC
abundance: many; v_gene: TRBV28; j_gene: TRBJ2-3; d_gene: TRBD2; CDR3aa: CASSLRLAGRIGGQYF; CDR3nt: TGTGCCAGCAGTTTGCGACTAGCGGGACGCATCGGGGGGCAGTATTTT
abundance: many; v_gene: TRBV12-3/TRBV12-4; j_gene: TRBJ2-1; d_gene: TRBD2; CDR3aa: CASIRTSDFNNEQFF; CDR3nt: TGTGCCAGCATTAGGACTAGCGACTTTAACAATGAGCAGTTCTTC
abundance: few; v_gene: TRBV6-2/TRBV6-3; j_gene: TRBJ2-2; d_gene: .; CDR3aa: CASSYLGPTTGELFF; CDR3nt: TGTGCCAGCAGTTATTTGGGACCTACCACCGGGGAGCTGTTTTTT
abundance: many; v_gene: TRBV30; j_gene: TRBJ2-7; d_gene: .; CDR3aa: CAWSPGTTSSYEQYF; CDR3nt: TGTGCCTGGAGTCCCGGGACGACAAGCTCCTACGAGCAGTACTTC
abundance: few; v_gene: TRBV4-1; j_gene: TRBJ2-7; d_gene: .; CDR3aa: CASSQVSVPSTYEQYF; CDR3nt: TGCGCCAGCAGCCAAGTTTCAGTTCCCTCTACCTACGAGCAGTACTTC
abundance: many; v_gene: TRBV29-1; j_gene: TRBJ2-5; d_gene: .; CDR3aa: CSSWSDTQYF; CDR3nt: TGCAGCTCCTGGTCGGACACCCAGTACTTC